A single sample gave rise to the 27 T cell receptor beta chains below, sequenced in a study of graft-versus-host responses after intestinal transplantation. For these TCRs, the target antigens are not known. Repertoires were generated with immunoSEQ multiplex PCR, while TCRdb's copy carries only in-frame clones and drops some. The sample yields 90,000 to 95,000 clones, more than 85% seen once. This specimen was unstimulated CD8+ T cells sorted from spleen or lymph node cells, taken before intestinal transplant. Receptors were obtained from a human donor who received an intestinal transplant.

This clone was seen only a few times. The chain combines TRBV30 with TRBJ2-6; possible D gene TRBD2, 6 bases. Trimming shortened V by 4 bases and J by 4 bases, and 11 bases separated the two germline ends. The germline CDR1 and CDR2 sequences are GTSNPN and SVGIG (reference sequence). CDR3 length: 14 amino acids. The CDR3 sequence: CAWTGGNGANVLTF. The CDR3 DNA reads as TGTGCCTGGACTGGAGGGAACGGGGCCAACGTCCTGACTTTC.

V and J are TRBV2 and TRBJ1-6; D ambiguous. Trimming took off 3 bases at V and 8 bases at J, with 5 bases between the two ends. Germline CDR1 SNHLY, CDR2 FYNNEI. There are 12 residues in the CDR3. In DNA form, the CDR3 reads TGTGCCAGCAGTGATACAGATTCACCCCTCCACTTT. The encoded protein is CASSDTDSPLHF.

This clone appeared once. This sequence joins TRBV7-3 and TRBJ2-1; 9 positions agree with TRBD2. The CDR3 contains 15 residues. Germline CDR1 is SGHTA and CDR2 is FQGTGA. Trimming cost V 2 bases and J 4 bases; bases outside gene matches: 3. For the CDR3, the DNA is TGTGCCAGCAGCTTAGGGCTAGCGGGGTACAATGAGCAGTTCTTC. Translation gives CASSLGLAGYNEQFF. Full variable domain (missing parts from reference TRBV7-3 and TRBJ2-1): GAGVSQTPSNKVTEKGKYVELRCDPISGHTALYWYRQSLGQGPEFLIYFQGTGAADDSGLPNDRFFAVRPEGSVSTLKIQRTERGDSAVYLCASSLGLAGYNEQFFGPGTRLTVL.

This chain joins TRBV2 and TRBJ1-4; 7 bases agree with TRBD1. Per the germline V gene, CDR1 is SNHLY and CDR2 is FYNNEI. V lost 4 bases to trimming and J lost 0 bases; unmatched junction nucleotides: 5. CDR3 length: 16 residues. DNA of the CDR3: TGTGCCAGCAGTGGGGGGACAGATGCAACTAATGAAAAACTGTTTTTT. Protein: CASSGGTDATNEKLFF.

This chain joins TRBV6-6 and TRBJ1-1; D is unresolved. Between the trimmed V and J ends, which lost 4 bases and 3 bases, there was a span of 9 bases. Germline assignment: CDR1 MNHNY and CDR2 SVGAGI (reference sequence). This CDR3 is 13 amino acids long. Here the CDR3 DNA reads TGTGCCAGCAGTTCCTCCTCGGACACTGAAGCTTTCTTT. Its translation is CASSSSSDTEAFF.

This chain joins TRBV5-6 and TRBJ1-2, with TRBD1 as a possible D gene (5 bases). V dropped 2 bases and J dropped 4 bases, with 12 bases sitting between them. Germline loops: CDR1 SGHDT, CDR2 YYEEEE. The CDR3 runs to 14 residues. The CDR3 DNA follows: TGTGCCAGCAGCTTTCTCAACAGGCGCTATGGCTACACCTTC. Residues: CASSFLNRRYGYTF.

The V gene is TRBV4-1, the J gene TRBJ2-7; 9 bases align to TRBD1. Germline trimming cut 0 bases from V and 3 bases from J; bases unmatched to any gene: 6. The CDR3 is 16 residues long. Looked up from germline, CDR1 is MGHRA and CDR2 is YSYEKL. The CDR3 here is CASSQDRGTGIYEQYF. CDR3 nucleotides: TGCGCCAGCAGCCAAGATCGCGGGACAGGGATCTACGAGCAGTACTTC.

The J gene is TRBJ1-2, the V gene TRBV28, with 9 positions matching TRBD1. The CDR3 length is 14 residues. The ends lost 6 bases at V and 8 bases at J; junction bases unmatched: 10. Looked up from germline, CDR1 is MDHEN and CDR2 is SYDVKM. CDR3 sequence (DNA): TGTGCCAGCAGGCTTACAGGGGGCTTTCGGGGCTACACCTTC. It is translated as CASRLTGGFRGYTF.

This chain connects TRBV6-5 to TRBJ2-7; 8 nucleotides match TRBD1. This CDR3 region has 13 residues. Germline loops: CDR1 MNHEY, CDR2 SVGAGI. Trimming took 8 bases from V and 7 from J; bases not matched to a gene: 10. The CDR3 reads CASRTGLRGEQYF. CDR3 nucleotide sequence: TGTGCCAGCCGGACAGGGCTACGGGGGGAGCAGTACTTC.

The rearrangement links TRBV5-6 to TRBJ2-1; TRBD1 might be the D (5 bases). The V gene lost 0 bases and the J gene lost 1 base, with 8 bases spanning the gap. The CDR3 extends over 15 amino acids. Germline-derived CDR1 and CDR2 are SGHDT and YYEEEE. The CDR3 coding sequence is TGTGCCAGCAGCTTGGTAAGGGGATCCTACAATGAGCAGTTCTTC. The encoded protein is CASSLVRGSYNEQFF. Complete variable domain (other parts from reference TRBV5-6 and TRBJ2-1): DAGVTQSPTHLIKTRGQQVTLRCSPKSGHDTVSWYQQALGQGPQFIFQYYEEEERQRGNFPDRFSGHQFPNYSSELNVNALLLGDSALYLCASSLVRGSYNEQFFGPGTRLTVL.

This chain connects TRBV21-1 to TRBJ1-5; the table's D call, TRBD1, has no DNA check behind it. TRBV21-1 is an annotated pseudogene. This CDR3 region has 16 residues. The CDR3 DNA sequence: TGTGCCAGCAGCAAAGCAGGGACAGGGGCAAGCCAGCCCCAGCATTTT. Amino acid sequence: CASSKAGTGASQPQHF.

This chain joins TRBV13 and TRBJ2-2; 8 nucleotides line up with TRBD2. There are 14 residues in the CDR3. V lost 2 bases and J lost 6; bases outside the gene matches: 2. CDR1 is PRHDT and CDR2 is FYEKMQ in the germline V gene (reference sequence). The CDR3 spells CASSLSGGAGELFF. The CDR3 coding sequence is TGTGCCAGCAGCTTATCCGGGGGGGCCGGGGAGCTGTTTTTT. Full variable domain (remainder filled in from reference TRBV13 and TRBJ2-2): AAGVIQSPRHLIKEKRETATLKCYPIPRHDTVYWYQQGPGQDPQFLISFYEKMQSDKGSIPDRFSAQQFSDYHSELNMSSLELGDSALYFCASSLSGGAGELFFGEGSRLTVL.

The V and J genes are TRBV7-6 and TRBJ2-1; 8 bases match TRBD2. V gave up 2 bases and J gave up 5 bases; unmatched junction bases: 11. Germline V gives CDR1 SGHVS, CDR2 FNYEAQ. CDR3 size: 17 residues. CDR3 sequence: CASSLTQGREVDNEQFF. CDR3 DNA sequence: TGTGCCAGCAGCTTAACCCAAGGGCGGGAGGTCGACAATGAGCAGTTCTTC.

The gene calls are TRBV18 and TRBJ2-3; the match to TRBD1 covers 9 bases. The ends lost 6 bases at V and 2 bases at J; junction bases unmatched: 9. CDR3 size: 16 residues. Germline V gives CDR1 KGHSH, CDR2 LQKENI. In DNA form, the CDR3 reads TGTGCCAGCTCGCACCGCGGGACAGGGAACACAGATACGCAGTATTTT. It translates to CASSHRGTGNTDTQYF. The entire variable domain, with the rest obtained from reference TRBV18 and TRBJ2-3, is as follows: NAGVMQNPRHLVRRRGQEARLRCSPMKGHSHVYWYRQLPEEGLKFMVYLQKENIIDESGMPKERFSAEFPKEGPSILRIQQVVRGDSAAYFCASSHRGTGNTDTQYFGPGTRLTVL.

The chain uses TRBV12-5 and TRBJ1-1; tentatively, D is TRBD1 (5 bases). The germline V and J ends were trimmed by 6 bases and 1 base, with 9 bases remaining between them. Germline V gene lookup returns CDR1 LGHNT and CDR2 FRNRAP. The CDR3 contains 13 residues. The CDR3 protein is CASGQDRNTEAFF. CDR3 coding DNA: TGTGCTAGTGGGCAAGACAGGAACACTGAAGCTTTCTTT.

This clone was observed once. The V and J genes are TRBV5-4 and TRBJ2-7, with 11 bases aligning to TRBD1. The CDR3 extends over 14 amino acids. The ends lost 0 bases at V and 7 bases at J; junction bases unmatched: 3. Germline V gene sequence: CDR1 SGHNT, CDR2 YYREEE (reference sequence). CDR3 sequence reads: CASSLGTGGGEQYF. In DNA form, the CDR3 reads TGTGCCAGCAGCTTGGGGACAGGGGGCGGAGAGCAGTACTTC.

The rearrangement links TRBV5-1 to TRBJ2-1; perhaps TRBD1 as D (5 bases). The CDR3 extends over 14 amino acids. With 0 bases removed from V and 3 bases from J, the gap between germline ends came to 7 bases. In germline, CDR1 is SGHRS, CDR2 YFSETQ. CDR3 nucleotide sequence: TGCGCCAGCAGCTTGGGAGACAGCTACAATGAGCAGTTCTTC. Amino acids: CASSLGDSYNEQFF.

This clone has more than one count but fewer than ten. The chain employs TRBV5-6 and TRBJ1-1; D uncertain. This CDR3 comprises 13 residues. The germline V gene encodes CDR1 SGHDT and CDR2 YYEEEE. V was pared by 1 base and J by 5 bases, with 9 bases between. In DNA, the CDR3 is TGTGCCAGCAGCTTGTCTTCCGGGACTGAAGCTTTCTTT. Translated: CASSLSSGTEAFF.

The rearrangement joins TRBV2 to TRBJ2-1, with 12 bases that match TRBD2. CDR1 is SNHLY and CDR2 is FYNNEI in the germline V gene. With 6 bases clipped from V and 8 bases from J, the junction kept 14 bases outside the gene matches. This CDR3 comprises 17 residues. DNA for the CDR3: TGTGCCAGCAGCGGTACGACTAGCGGGGGACGAGTCGATGAGCAGTTCTTC. This encodes CASSGTTSGGRVDEQFF. The full variable domain, completed using reference TRBV2 and TRBJ2-1, is EPEVTQTPSHQVTQMGQEVILRCVPISNHLYFYWYRQILGQKVEFLVSFYNNEISEKSEIFDDQFSVERPDGSNFTLKIRSTKLEDSAMYFCASSGTTSGGRVDEQFFGPGTRLTVL.

The chain links TRBV6-1 to TRBJ2-4; D ambiguous. CDR3 length equals 12 residues. CDR1 MNHNS and CDR2 SASEGT come from the germline V gene. Trimming removed 4 bases from V and 10 bases from J, with 11 bases in between. The CDR3 loop is CASSVDTLIQYF. CDR3 DNA sequence: TGTGCCAGCAGTGTAGACACCCTAATTCAGTACTTC.

J is TRBJ2-7 and V is TRBV6-6; 14 nucleotides agree with TRBD2. After removal of 6 bases from V and 6 bases from J, the junction contained 7 bases not matched to a gene. Germline V CDR1 and CDR2: MNHNY, SVGAGI (reference sequence). The CDR3 is 15 residues long. Here the CDR3 DNA reads TGTGCCAGCAGCCGACTAGCGGGGGGGCTGGGCGAGCAGTACTTC. Residues: CASSRLAGGLGEQYF.

The chain employs TRBV4-3 and TRBJ2-7; a possible D gene is TRBD1 (5 bases). V shed 2 bases and J shed 1 base, with 12 bases lying between them. The V gene's germline CDR1 is LGHNA and CDR2 YSLEER. This CDR3 spans 15 amino acids. CDR3 in amino acids: CASSQNRGSSYEQYF. CDR3 bases: TGCGCCAGCAGCCAAAATAGGGGCAGTTCCTACGAGCAGTACTTC.

J is TRBJ2-2 and V is TRBV5-1; TRBD1 matches 7 bases. The CDR3 runs to 17 residues. Losses at the gene ends were 0 bases for V and 3 bases for J; bases not matched to a gene: 8. Germline CDR1 reads SGHRS; CDR2 reads YFSETQ. The CDR3 protein is CASSLGYRGVDTGELFF. In nucleotides, the CDR3 is TGCGCCAGCAGCTTGGGGTACAGGGGTGTGGACACCGGGGAGCTGTTTTTT.

A note on this clone: The sample carries other DNA sequences with the same CDR3. The chain links TRBV30 to TRBJ1-1; D may be TRBD1 (5 bases). Between the trimmed V and J ends, which lost 7 bases and 5 bases, there was a span of 14 bases. The V gene's germline CDR1 is GTSNPN and CDR2 SVGIG (reference sequence). The CDR3 has 12 residues. The CDR3 DNA reads TGTGCCTTTCAGGGAGGCTGGACTGAAGCTTTCTTT. This sequence encodes CAFQGGWTEAFF.

The rearrangement uses TRBV5-1 and TRBJ2-1, with 9 bases matching TRBD2. The trim removed 2 bases at V and 4 bases at J, leaving 4 bases unmatched. The CDR3 runs 15 residues. The germline CDR1 and CDR2 sequences are SGHRS and YFSETQ. The CDR3 bases are TGCGCCAGCAGCTTAACTAGCGGGCAGTACAATGAGCAGTTCTTC. Translated: CASSLTSGQYNEQFF.

The CDR3 reads CASSPRDWSNYGYTF. The CDR3 DNA reads as TGTGCCAGCAGTCCCAGGGACTGGTCTAACTATGGCTACACCTTC. J is TRBJ1-2 and V is TRBV5-4; TRBD1 is a possible D gene (5 bases). V gave up 5 bases and J gave up 0 bases, with 14 bases separating them. The CDR3 is made up of 15 amino acids. Germline CDR1 is SGHNT and CDR2 is YYREEE (reference sequence).

This clone appeared once. This sequence joins TRBV27 and TRBJ2-7, with D maybe TRBD2 (5 bases). From germline, CDR1 is MNHEY and CDR2 SMNVEV (reference sequence). Trimming stripped 2 bases from V and 2 bases from J, with 13 bases between. The CDR3 contains 15 residues. The CDR3 DNA is TGTGCCAGCAGTTTAGGAGAGGGAATGCCCTACGAGCAGTACTTC. Its translation: CASSLGEGMPYEQYF.